This T cell receptor beta chain was sequenced during a study of post-analysis software for immune sequencing data. Study-level information: Included courses were relapsing-remitting and secondary progressive multiple sclerosis; progressive-relapsing multiple sclerosis was also included. Study conclusions and caveats: Diversity measured as normalized Chao1 was significantly lower in multiple sclerosis patients than in controls. Samples sharing a preparation batch grouped tightly together when assessed by F measure.

To note about this clonotype: Its antigen is as yet unknown.

Prepared TCR beta cDNA libraries contained unique molecular identifiers. Between roughly 1 and 10 million T cells gave rise to roughly 0.5 million cDNA molecules. TCRdb redid the calling of the PCR reads with MiXCR, one entry per CDR3 protein. The table has about 540,000 distinct CDR3 sequences, around 31% seen once. This TCR was sampled from a girl aged 2-17 years with multiple sclerosis. Sequences were obtained from blood.

The CDR3 is CASSQVVLAKNIQYF. CDR3 nucleotides: TGCGCCAGCAGCCAAGTCGTACTAGCCAAAAACATTCAGTACTTC. The rearrangement uses TRBV4-1 and TRBJ2-4; no clear D gene. V was trimmed by 1 base and J by 0 bases, leaving 7 bases between them. This CDR3 is built from 15 residues. Germline assignment: CDR1 MGHRA and CDR2 YSYEKL.